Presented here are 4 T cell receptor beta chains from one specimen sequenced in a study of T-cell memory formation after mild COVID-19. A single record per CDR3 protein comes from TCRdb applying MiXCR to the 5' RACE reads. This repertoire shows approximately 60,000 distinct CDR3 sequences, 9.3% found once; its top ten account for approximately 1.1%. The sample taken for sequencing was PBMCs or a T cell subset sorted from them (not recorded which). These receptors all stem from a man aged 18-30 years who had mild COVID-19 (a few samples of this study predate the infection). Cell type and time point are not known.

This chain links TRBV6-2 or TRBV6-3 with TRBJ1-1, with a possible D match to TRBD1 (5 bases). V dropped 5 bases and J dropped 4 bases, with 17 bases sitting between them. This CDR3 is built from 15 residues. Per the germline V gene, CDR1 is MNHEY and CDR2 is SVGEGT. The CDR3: CASSPSGRRATEAFF. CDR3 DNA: TGTGCCAGCAGTCCCTCCGGGCGCAGGGCCACTGAAGCTTTCTTT.

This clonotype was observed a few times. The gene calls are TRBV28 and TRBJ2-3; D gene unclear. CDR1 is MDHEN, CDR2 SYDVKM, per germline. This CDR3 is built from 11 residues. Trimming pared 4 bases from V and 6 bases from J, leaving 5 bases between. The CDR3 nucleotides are TGTGCCAGCAGTTCCGAGGATACGCAGTATTTT. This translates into CASSSEDTQYF.

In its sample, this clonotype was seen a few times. DNA for the CDR3: TGCGCCAGCAGGCCAGTAGGGGGTGGCTACACCTTC. Translating gives CASRPVGGGYTF. The chain employs TRBV4-3 and TRBJ1-2; tentative D call: TRBD1 (6 bases). The length of the CDR3 is 12 residues. V lost 6 bases and J 7 bases, leaving 12 bases between the germline ends. The germline CDR1 and CDR2 sequences are LGHNA and YSLEER.

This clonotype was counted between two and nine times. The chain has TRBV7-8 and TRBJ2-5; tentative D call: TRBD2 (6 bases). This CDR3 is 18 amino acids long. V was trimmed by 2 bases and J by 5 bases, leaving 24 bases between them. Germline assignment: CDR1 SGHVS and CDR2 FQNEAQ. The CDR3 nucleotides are TGTGCCAGCAGCTTAACTCGCGGTGGCGGGGCGAGGAGGGAGACCCAGTACTTC. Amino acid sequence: CASSLTRGGGARRETQYF. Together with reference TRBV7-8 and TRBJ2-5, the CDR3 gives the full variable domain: GAGVSQSPRYKVAKRGQDVALRCDPISGHVSLFWYQQALGQGPEFLTYFQNEAQLDKSGLPSDRFFAERPEGSVSTLKIQRTQQEDSAVYLCASSLTRGGGARRETQYFGPGTRLLVL.